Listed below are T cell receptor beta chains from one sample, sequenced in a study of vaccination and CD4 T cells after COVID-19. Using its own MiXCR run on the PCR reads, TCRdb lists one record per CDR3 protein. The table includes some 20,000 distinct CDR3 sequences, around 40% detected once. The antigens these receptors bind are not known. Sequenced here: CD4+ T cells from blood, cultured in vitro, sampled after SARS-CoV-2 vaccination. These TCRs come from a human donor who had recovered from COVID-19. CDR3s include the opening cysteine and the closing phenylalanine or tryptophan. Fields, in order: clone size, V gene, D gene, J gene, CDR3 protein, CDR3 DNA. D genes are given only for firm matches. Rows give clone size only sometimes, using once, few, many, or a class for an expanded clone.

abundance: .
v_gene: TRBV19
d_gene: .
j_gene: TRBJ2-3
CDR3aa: CASSARAGMALDTQYF
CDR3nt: TGTGCCAGTAGTGCCCGAGCAGGCATGGCGTTAGATACGCAGTATTTT

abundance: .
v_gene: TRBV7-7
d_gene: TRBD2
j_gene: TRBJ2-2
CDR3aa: CASSSGLAHTGELFF
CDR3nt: TGTGCCAGCAGCTCCGGACTAGCGCACACCGGGGAGCTGTTTTTT

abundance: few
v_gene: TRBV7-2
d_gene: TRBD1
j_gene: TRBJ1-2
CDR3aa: CASRWDRAIRRGGYTF
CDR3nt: TGTGCCAGTCGGTGGGACAGAGCAATACGACGGGGTGGCTACACCTTC

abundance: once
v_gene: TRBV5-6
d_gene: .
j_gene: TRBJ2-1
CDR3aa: CASSLQMGRNEQFF
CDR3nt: TGTGCCAGCAGCTTGCAAATGGGCAGGAATGAGCAGTTCTTC

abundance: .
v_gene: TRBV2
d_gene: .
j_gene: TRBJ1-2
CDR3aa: CASSVGAGPLGYTF
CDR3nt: TGTGCCAGCAGTGTGGGAGCAGGGCCATTAGGCTACACCTTC

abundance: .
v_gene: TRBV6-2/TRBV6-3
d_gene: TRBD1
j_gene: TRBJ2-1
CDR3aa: CASSYPGQGTGEQFF
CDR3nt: TGTGCCAGCAGTTACCCAGGACAGGGAACGGGTGAGCAGTTCTTC

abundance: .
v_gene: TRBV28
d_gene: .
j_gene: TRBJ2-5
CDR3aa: CAGSLTRLGETQYF
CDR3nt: TGTGCCGGCAGTCTCACCCGTTTGGGAGAGACCCAGTACTTC

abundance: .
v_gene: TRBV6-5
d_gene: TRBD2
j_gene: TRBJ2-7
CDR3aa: CASSYSKASGSYEQYF
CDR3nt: TGTGCCAGCAGTTACTCGAAGGCTAGCGGGTCCTACGAGCAGTACTTC

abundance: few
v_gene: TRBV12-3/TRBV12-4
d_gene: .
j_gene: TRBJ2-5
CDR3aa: CASSLARDIKETQYF
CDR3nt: TGTGCCAGCAGTTTAGCACGGGACATTAAAGAGACCCAGTACTTC

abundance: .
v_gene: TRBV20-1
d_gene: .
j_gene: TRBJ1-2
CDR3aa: CSARDKESLSGYTF
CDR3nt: TGCAGTGCTAGAGATAAGGAGAGTTTGTCAGGCTACACCTTC

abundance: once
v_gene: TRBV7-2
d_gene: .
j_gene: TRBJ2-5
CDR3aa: CASSSTGVQETQYF
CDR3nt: TGTGCCAGCAGTTCTACGGGGGTCCAAGAGACCCAGTACTTC

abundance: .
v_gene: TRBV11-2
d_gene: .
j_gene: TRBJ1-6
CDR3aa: CASSLMDGHSPLHF
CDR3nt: TGTGCCAGCAGCTTAATGGATGGTCATTCACCCCTCCACTTT

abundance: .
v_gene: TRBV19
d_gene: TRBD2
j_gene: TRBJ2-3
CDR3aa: CASSMFLAGVADTQYF
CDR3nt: TGTGCCAGTAGTATGTTCCTAGCGGGAGTGGCAGATACGCAGTATTTT

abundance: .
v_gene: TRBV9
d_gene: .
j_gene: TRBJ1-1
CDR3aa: CASSVDGAVNTEAFF
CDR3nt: TGTGCCAGCAGCGTAGACGGGGCCGTGAACACTGAAGCTTTCTTT

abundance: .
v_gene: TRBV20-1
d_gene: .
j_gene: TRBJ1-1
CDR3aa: CSGVTQIRTEAFF
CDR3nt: TGCAGTGGAGTAACACAAATCCGGACTGAAGCTTTCTTT

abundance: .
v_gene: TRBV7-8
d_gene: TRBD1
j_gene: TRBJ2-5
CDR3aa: CASSLSPPTNTGGRETQYF
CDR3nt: TGTGCCAGCAGCTTATCCCCACCGACAAATACAGGGGGCAGGGAGACCCAGTACTTC

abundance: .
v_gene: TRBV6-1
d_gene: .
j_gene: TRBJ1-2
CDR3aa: CASSARADYGYTF
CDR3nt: TGTGCCAGCAGTGCCAGAGCCGACTATGGCTACACCTTC

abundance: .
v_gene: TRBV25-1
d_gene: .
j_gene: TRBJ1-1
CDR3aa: CASSGRLNTEAFF
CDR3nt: TGTGCCAGCAGTGGGCGGTTGAACACTGAAGCTTTCTTT

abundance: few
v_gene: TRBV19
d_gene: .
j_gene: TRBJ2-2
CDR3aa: CASSSYGGSGELFF
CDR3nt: TGTGCCAGTAGTAGCTATGGCGGCTCCGGGGAGCTGTTTTTT

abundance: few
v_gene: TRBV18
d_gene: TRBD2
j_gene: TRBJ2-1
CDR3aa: CASSPQVSGGYNEQFF
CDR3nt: TGTGCCAGCTCACCACAGGTTAGCGGGGGATACAATGAGCAGTTCTTC

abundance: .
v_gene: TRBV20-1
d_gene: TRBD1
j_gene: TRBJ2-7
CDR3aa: CSAHGQAEGKDEQYF
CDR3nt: TGCAGTGCACACGGACAGGCCGAGGGGAAAGACGAGCAGTACTTC

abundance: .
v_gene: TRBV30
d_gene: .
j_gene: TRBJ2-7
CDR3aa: CAWSGGASTEQYF
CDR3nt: TGTGCCTGGAGCGGGGGAGCTTCTACGGAGCAGTACTTC

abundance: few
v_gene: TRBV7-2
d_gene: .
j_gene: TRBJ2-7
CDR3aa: CASSLPPSEQYF
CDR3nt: TGTGCCAGCAGCTTGCCCCCGTCCGAGCAGTACTTC

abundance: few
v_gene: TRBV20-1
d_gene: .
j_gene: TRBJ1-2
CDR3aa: CSARDVMKDGYTF
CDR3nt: TGCAGTGCTAGGGATGTTATGAAGGATGGCTACACCTTC

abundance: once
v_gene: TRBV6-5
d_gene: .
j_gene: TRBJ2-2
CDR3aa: CASSSHRNTGELFF
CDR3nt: TGTGCCAGCAGTTCTCACAGAAACACCGGGGAGCTGTTTTTT

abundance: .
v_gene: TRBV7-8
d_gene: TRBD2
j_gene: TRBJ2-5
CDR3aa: CASSPSASGQETQYF
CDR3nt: TGTGCCAGCAGCCCAAGCGCTAGCGGCCAAGAGACCCAGTACTTC

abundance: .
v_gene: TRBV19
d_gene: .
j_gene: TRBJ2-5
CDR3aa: CASSSGTRAQYF
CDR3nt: TGTGCCAGTAGTAGTGGGACACGAGCCCAGTACTTC

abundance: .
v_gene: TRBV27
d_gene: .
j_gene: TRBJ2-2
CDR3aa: CASSHQGTTGELFF
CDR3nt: TGTGCCAGCAGTCACCAGGGTACCACCGGGGAGCTGTTTTTT

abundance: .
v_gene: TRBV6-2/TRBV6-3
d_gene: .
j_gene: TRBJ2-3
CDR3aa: CASSYEAGKSWSDTQYF
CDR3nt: TGTGCCAGCAGTTACGAGGCAGGGAAATCGTGGTCAGATACGCAGTATTTT

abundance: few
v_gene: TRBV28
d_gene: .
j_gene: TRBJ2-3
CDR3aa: CASSLLTPNTDTQYF
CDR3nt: TGTGCCAGCAGTTTATTGACACCAAACACAGATACGCAGTATTTT

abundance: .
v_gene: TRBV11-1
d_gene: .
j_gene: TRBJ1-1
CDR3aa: CASSHLMVQNTEAFF
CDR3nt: TGTGCCAGCAGCCACTTAATGGTACAGAACACTGAAGCTTTCTTT